This T cell receptor beta chain was profiled in a study of identifying expanded T cells in peripheral blood. V gave up 6 bases and J gave up 0 bases, with 9 bases separating them. The germline gives CDR1 MNHNY, CDR2 SVGAGI (reference sequence). The CDR3 is 14 amino acids. Here immunoSEQ multiplex PCR was the method, and the copy in TCRdb shows in-frame clones only, minus some. This table holds over 100,000 clones, 88% found once. Sequencing was done on a sample of blood. This receptor was obtained from a person between 18 and 70 years old in good health. The chain carries TRBV6-6 and TRBJ1-5, with D possibly matching TRBD1 (6 bases). CDR3 residues: CASRGHPSNQPQHF. The CDR3 DNA sequence: TGTGCCAGCAGGGGACATCCTAGCAATCAGCCCCAGCATTTT.